This T cell receptor (beta chain) was observed in a study of identical twins. Study findings and constraints: Conclusions leaned on cross-sectional statistical analysis and did not track the same donors over time.

This clonotype was seen only a few times. What it binds is unknown. Template switching introduced a universal primer site, and the cDNA bore unique molecular identifiers. TCRdb re-analysed the 5' RACE reads in MiXCR, keeping a single row per CDR3 protein. Among 640,000 or so distinct CDR3 sequences, around 6% were seen once, and the ten largest hold approximately 2%. The germline V gene has CDR1 MGHRA and CDR2 YSYEKL. V lost 0 bases, J lost 4 bases, and 15 bases lay in between. CDR3 length equals 17 residues. This TCR was recovered from a man between 18 and 35 years old in good health. The chain links TRBV4-1 to TRBJ2-2, with D possibly matching TRBD2 (5 bases). The sample consisted of naive T cells sorted from blood. CDR3 in DNA: TGCGCCAGCAGCCAAGATGGCGAGGGAACCCTCACCGGGGAGCTGTTTTTT. Translated, it gives CASSQDGEGTLTGELFF.